The T cell receptor (beta chain) described here comes from a study of radiotherapy plus CTLA-4 blockade in lung cancer. At the level of the study: Disease control was achieved by about 34% of patients, and objective responses by over 15%.

Study-level findings and limits: Expansion of tumor-derived TCR clones was observed in blood after radiotherapy plus ipilimumab. Per reports, early blood T cell clone dynamics, plus interferon-beta, forecast response most strongly.

The germline gives CDR1 KGHSH, CDR2 LQKENI. The CDR3 contains 13 residues. Trimming shortened V by 4 bases and J by 0 bases, and 6 bases separated the two germline ends. Clones were read by immunoSEQ multiplex PCR, and TCRdb kept only the in-frame ones, dropping some. The data show approximately 110,000 clones, over 65% seen once. About this clone itself: As yet, its antigen is unknown.

Ipilimumab-mediated CTLA-4 blockade plus focal radiation was given to patients having chemo-refractory metastatic non-small-cell lung cancer. The chain joins TRBV18 to TRBJ1-1; D remains ambiguous. The source is a human donor with non-small cell lung cancer that progressed on radiotherapy plus ipilimumab. Some clones in this sample may be carry-over from other donors' samples. The sequenced sample was peripheral blood, obtained from a patient treated with radiotherapy plus ipilimumab. CDR3 nucleotides: TGTGCCAGCTCACGCGAGGTGAACACTGAAGCTTTCTTT. Translation gives CASSREVNTEAFF. The full variable domain, rest sourced from reference TRBV18 and TRBJ1-1, is NAGVMQNPRHLVRRRGQEARLRCSPMKGHSHVYWYRQLPEEGLKFMVYLQKENIIDESGMPKERFSAEFPKEGPSILRIQQVVRGDSAAYFCASSREVNTEAFFGQGTRLTVV.